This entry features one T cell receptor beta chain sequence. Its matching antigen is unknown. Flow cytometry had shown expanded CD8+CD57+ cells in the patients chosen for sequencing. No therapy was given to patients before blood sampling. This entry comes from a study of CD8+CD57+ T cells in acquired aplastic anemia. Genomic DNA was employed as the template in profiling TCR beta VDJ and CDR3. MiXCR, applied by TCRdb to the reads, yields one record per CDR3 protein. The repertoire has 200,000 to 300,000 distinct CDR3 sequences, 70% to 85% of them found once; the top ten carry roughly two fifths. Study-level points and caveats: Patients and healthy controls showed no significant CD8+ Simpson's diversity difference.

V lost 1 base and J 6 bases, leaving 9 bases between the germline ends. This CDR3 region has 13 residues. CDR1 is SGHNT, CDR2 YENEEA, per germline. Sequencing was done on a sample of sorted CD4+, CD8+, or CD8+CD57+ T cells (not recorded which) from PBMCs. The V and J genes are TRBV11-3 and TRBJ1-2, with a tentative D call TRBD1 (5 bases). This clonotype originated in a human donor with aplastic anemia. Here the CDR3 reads CASSLVGGDGYTF. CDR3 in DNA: TGTGCCAGCAGCTTAGTTGGGGGAGATGGCTACACCTTC.